The 18 T cell receptor beta chains below come from one sample, sequenced in a study of PD-L1 blockade in urothelial cancer (dated by TCRdb to 2015 to 2018). Sample time point, as interpreted from the label and publication: pretreatment peripheral blood. Libraries came from the immunoSEQ multiplex PCR assay. In its TCRdb copy, this immuneACCESS table keeps in-frame sequences only and misses some clones. Where compared with another copy, unresolved V genes explain less than half of these, and the others have no known cause. A total of approximately 100,000 clones appear in this sample, about 90% of them only once. 0.85% to 1% of the sample belongs to the ten largest clones. This material consisted of PBMCs, taken around atezolizumab (anti-PD-L1) treatment. These TCRs come from an elderly woman with urothelial cancer.

The rearrangement uses TRBV27 and TRBJ1-5; 9 nucleotides align to TRBD1. This CDR3 region has 19 residues. From germline, CDR1 is MNHEY and CDR2 SMNVEV (reference sequence). V shed 0 bases and J 7 bases; nucleotides not matched to a gene: 16. The CDR3 sequence is CASSLSKVANRGLRQPQHF. For the CDR3, the DNA is TGTGCCAGCAGTTTATCGAAGGTCGCTAACAGGGGGCTCCGGCAGCCCCAGCATTTT.

The chain carries TRBV28 and TRBJ2-1; TRBD2 agrees at 11 bases. The CDR3 totals 17 residues. CDR1 and CDR2 from the germline V gene are MDHEN and SYDVKM. Germline trimming cut 4 bases from V and 0 bases from J; bases unmatched to any gene: 5. The CDR3 protein is CASSSGLAVSSYNEQFF. The CDR3 nucleotides are TGTGCCAGCAGTTCGGGACTAGCGGTCAGCTCCTACAATGAGCAGTTCTTC. Variable domain in full (rest from reference TRBV28 and TRBJ2-1): DVKVTQSSRYLVKRTGEKVFLECVQDMDHENMFWYRQDPGLGLRLIYFSYDVKMKEKGDIPEGYSVSREKKERFSLILESASTNQTSMYLCASSSGLAVSSYNEQFFGPGTRLTVL.

The chain is built from TRBV9 and TRBJ2-5; TRBD1 matches at 10 bases. CDR1 and CDR2 from the germline V gene are SGDLS and YYNGEE. Trimming at V came to 3 bases and at J to 5 bases, leaving 4 bases not matched to a gene. This CDR3 spans 14 amino acids. This CDR3 is CASSGTGGTETQYF. DNA of the CDR3: TGTGCCAGCAGCGGGACAGGGGGTACCGAGACCCAGTACTTC.

The chain links TRBV19 to TRBJ1-3, with D unresolved. Germline-derived CDR1 and CDR2 are LNHDA and SQIVND (reference sequence). V was clipped by 2 bases and J by 0 bases, with 8 bases between them. This CDR3 is built from 15 residues. DNA for the CDR3: TGTGCCAGTAGTATACAGTGGAGCTCTGGAAACACCATATATTTT. Its translation: CASSIQWSSGNTIYF.

The chain couples TRBV5-1 to TRBJ2-3; 11 bases are shared with TRBD2. V lost 0 bases, J lost 5 bases, and 8 bases stayed unmatched. The CDR3 covers 17 residues. Per germline, CDR1 SGHRS and CDR2 YFSETQ. The CDR3 sequence: CASSLVLAGVLQDTQYF. The CDR3, as DNA: TGCGCCAGCAGCTTGGTACTAGCGGGAGTTTTGCAAGATACGCAGTATTTT.

This clone appeared a single time. The V and J genes are TRBV7-9 and TRBJ1-1, with 9 bases aligning to TRBD1. Unmatched junction bases numbered 11, after V lost 5 bases and J lost 4 bases. There are 16 residues in the CDR3. CDR1 is SEHNR and CDR2 is FQNEAQ in the germline V gene (reference sequence). The CDR3 here is CASSTQGAVRVTEAFF. The CDR3, as DNA: TGTGCCAGCAGCACACAGGGGGCGGTACGCGTCACTGAAGCTTTCTTT.

The chain links TRBV5-1 to TRBJ2-1, with 7 bases matching TRBD1. There are 16 residues in the CDR3. Trimming removed 3 bases from V and 3 bases from J; junction bases left unmatched: 9. The V gene's germline CDR1 is SGHRS and CDR2 YFSETQ. Here the CDR3 reads CASSSAGTENYNEQFF. In DNA, the CDR3 is TGCGCCAGCAGCTCGGCCGGGACAGAAAACTACAATGAGCAGTTCTTC.

The V call is TRBV14, the J call TRBJ2-1; tentatively, D is TRBD2 (6 bases). From germline, CDR1 is SGHDN and CDR2 FVKESK. Trimming removed 5 bases at V and 3 bases at J, with 11 bases between. The CDR3 sequence is 14 residues long. CDR3 in amino acids: CASSYGGFYNEQFF. DNA for the CDR3: TGTGCCAGCAGCTATGGAGGGTTCTACAATGAGCAGTTCTTC.

The V gene is TRBV5-1, the J gene TRBJ2-3, with 7 positions matching TRBD2. Germline CDR1 and CDR2: SGHRS and YFSETQ. The V and J ends lost 0 bases and 0 bases, in that order; junction bases with no gene match: 10. This CDR3 comprises 18 residues. CDR3 sequence (DNA): TGCGCCAGCAGCTTGGCGCAGGGAGGGCGGTCGAGCACAGATACGCAGTATTTT. This encodes CASSLAQGGRSSTDTQYF.

The chain links TRBV7-2 to TRBJ2-5; no firm D call. The V gene lost 1 base and the J gene lost 5 bases, with 5 bases spanning the gap. The CDR3 has 12 residues. Germline V gene lookup returns CDR1 SGHTA and CDR2 FQGNSA. CDR3 in DNA: TGTGCCAGCAGCTTAGTTCGGGAGACCCAGTACTTC. Its protein product is CASSLVRETQYF.

The V and J genes are TRBV6-1 and TRBJ2-1; 10 positions agree with TRBD2. The V segment lost 2 bases and the J segment 6 bases; nucleotides outside the gene matches: 4. The CDR3 loop spans 15 amino acids. Germline CDR1 is MNHNS and CDR2 is SASEGT. Here the CDR3 DNA reads TGTGCCAGCAGTGAACTAGCGGGAGTTTCCAATGAGCAGTTCTTC. This sequence encodes CASSELAGVSNEQFF.

The V call is TRBV5-1, the J call TRBJ2-2; weak D call: TRBD1 (5 bases). V was shortened by 4 bases and J by 5 bases, with 21 bases between the two germline ends. The CDR3 has 17 residues. Germline V lookup: CDR1 SGHRS, CDR2 YFSETQ. The DNA of the CDR3 is TGCGCCAGCAGCGCCCAGGGAACCCCATCGGTAACCGGGGAGCTGTTTTTT. Translation: CASSAQGTPSVTGELFF.

The rearrangement links TRBV15 to TRBJ1-1; TRBD1 matches 7 bases. Germline V CDR1 and CDR2: LNHNV, YYDKDF (reference sequence). This CDR3 contains 15 residues. V shed 1 base and J 2 bases; nucleotides not matched to a gene: 4. The CDR3 nucleotides are TGTGCCACCAGCAGAGGACAGGGAAGCAACACTGAAGCTTTCTTT. Translation: CATSRGQGSNTEAFF.

The chain carries TRBV9 and TRBJ2-7; D is uncertain. The CDR3 sequence is 13 residues long. Trimming shortened V by 0 bases and J by 5 bases, and 9 bases separated the two germline ends. Germline CDR1 reads SGDLS; CDR2 reads YYNGEE. The CDR3 sequence is CASSVAPPDEQYF. Here the CDR3 DNA reads TGTGCCAGCAGCGTAGCCCCTCCGGACGAGCAGTACTTC. Full variable domain (missing parts from reference TRBV9 and TRBJ2-7): DSGVTQTPKHLITATGQRVTLRCSPRSGDLSVYWYQQSLDQGLQFLIQYYNGEERAKGNILERFSAQQFPDLHSELNLSSLELGDSALYFCASSVAPPDEQYFGPGTRLTVT.

V gene TRBV28 combines with J gene TRBJ1-5; D may be TRBD1 (5 bases). V was pared by 5 bases and J by 0 bases, with 11 bases between. Germline V gives CDR1 MDHEN, CDR2 SYDVKM. This CDR3 is 15 amino acids long. CDR3 sequence (DNA): TGTGCCAGCAGTCCCGGGACTCTTAGCAATCAGCCCCAGCATTTT. This sequence encodes CASSPGTLSNQPQHF.

The V gene is TRBV6-1, the J gene TRBJ1-3, with a possible D match to TRBD1 (6 bases). V lost 1 base and J 4 bases, leaving 8 bases between the germline ends. The CDR3 sequence is 14 residues long. Per germline, CDR1 MNHNS and CDR2 SASEGT. CDR3 amino acids: CASSEGQGGNTIYF. The CDR3 nucleotides read TGTGCCAGCAGTGAAGGGCAGGGGGGAAACACCATATATTTT.

V is TRBV28 and J is TRBJ2-5; 9 bases align to TRBD1. CDR1 is MDHEN, CDR2 SYDVKM, per germline. The V segment lost 4 bases and the J segment 5 bases; nucleotides outside the gene matches: 8. The CDR3 consists of 15 residues. The CDR3 protein is CASSSPGTGSETQYF. Written as DNA, the CDR3 is TGTGCCAGCAGTTCCCCAGGGACAGGGTCTGAGACCCAGTACTTC.

The count of this clone is one. The J gene is TRBJ2-7, the V gene TRBV4-2; 11 bases are a match to TRBD2. Germline V gene lookup returns CDR1 LGHNA and CDR2 YNFKEQ. The CDR3 has 16 amino acids. V shed 3 bases, J shed 6 bases, and the junction held 10 bases outside the gene matches. The DNA for the CDR3 is TGTGCCAGCAGCCAGGAACTAGCGGGAGTCTCTCGCGAGCAGTACTTC. It specifies CASSQELAGVSREQYF.